The sequence of this T cell receptor beta chain was determined in a study of PD-1 blockade in classical Hodgkin lymphoma. V shed 0 bases and J shed 7 bases, with 12 bases lying between them. CDR1 is SNHLY and CDR2 is FYNNEI in the germline V gene. CDR3 size: 14 residues. The repertoire was sequenced with immunoSEQ multiplex PCR; TCRdb's copy has only in-frame clones and lacks some. The profile shows some 15,000 clones, roughly 78% of them singletons. This clone turned up a few times. Its antigen is not known. Study conclusions and caveats: When nivolumab was started under 1 year after ASCT, patients were excluded.

Every single patient, without exception, relapsed after autologous stem cell transplantation, and brentuximab vedotin exposure varied. The sequence derives from a human donor with classical Hodgkin lymphoma. The starting material was peripheral blood mononuclear cells (PBMCs), obtained before the second cycle of nivolumab. The chain joins TRBV2 to TRBJ1-2, with D tentatively TRBD1 (5 bases). CDR3 loop: CASSEALRGSGYTF. CDR3 in DNA: TGTGCCAGCAGTGAAGCGCTTAGGGGTTCTGGCTACACCTTC.